Listed below are T cell receptor beta chains from one sample, sequenced in a study of beta chain features in type 1 diabetes. The assay was immunoSEQ multiplex PCR, and TCRdb's table has in-frame clones only and misses some. The table shows 630,000 or so clones, with 11% to 15% occurring only once. What was sequenced was naive CD4+ T cells from blood. These TCRs come from a man younger than 30 with type 1 diabetes. CDR3s include the opening cysteine and the closing phenylalanine or tryptophan. Each record gives: J gene, V gene, CDR3 protein.

>TRBJ2-7|TRBV6-5
CASSYSKGGALYEQYF
>TRBJ2-1|TRBV30
CAWGIPGLASARSYNEQFF
>TRBJ2-1|TRBV6-5
CASSYTSGSRGNEQFF
>TRBJ2-5|TRBV4-3
CASSQSESGGETQYF
>TRBJ2-7|TRBV5-1
CASSLAGGEQYF
>TRBJ2-3|TRBV18
CASSPRAVDTQYF
>TRBJ1-4|TRBV5-1
CASSSKQGQTDEKLFF
>TRBJ2-1|TRBV25-1
CASSEVPDPLINGEQFF
>TRBJ2-6|TRBV11-2
CASSLVFGGAGANVLTF
>TRBJ1-2|TRBV4-1
CASRGHRNYGYTF
>TRBJ2-2|TRBV5-6
CASSLGGVVGELFF